Each of the 29 T cell receptor beta chains below was sequenced from the same sample in a study of shared clonotypes between healthy human individuals. The repertoire was sequenced with immunoSEQ multiplex PCR; TCRdb's copy has only in-frame clones and lacks some. The data contain 400,000 to 500,000 clones, around 80% of them singletons. The sample was PBMCs. Receptor source: a woman in her 40s in good health. Some clones in this sample may be carry-over from other donors' samples.

The genes are TRBV7-2 and TRBJ2-7; 7 bases agree with TRBD2. V lost 5 bases to trimming and J lost 6 bases; unmatched junction nucleotides: 7. Germline assignment: CDR1 SGHTA and CDR2 FQGNSA. The CDR3 covers 13 residues. In DNA form, the CDR3 reads TGTGCCAGCAGCCCAGGGACTATACCCGAGCAGTACTTC. It translates to CASSPGTIPEQYF. The full variable domain, in which reference TRBV7-2 and TRBJ2-7 provide the parts outside the CDR3, is GAGVSQSPSNKVTEKGKDVELRCDPISGHTALYWYRQSLGQGLEFLIYFQGNSAPDKSGLPSDRFSAERTGGSVSTLTIQRTQQEDSAVYLCASSPGTIPEQYFGPGTRLTVT.

The chain is built from TRBV6-6 and TRBJ2-2, with 10 positions matching TRBD2. The ends lost 7 bases at V and 8 bases at J; junction bases unmatched: 7. Per the germline V gene, CDR1 is MNHNY and CDR2 is SVGAGI (reference sequence). The CDR3 has 14 residues. CDR3 region: CASNAGTSVGELFF. The CDR3 DNA sequence: TGTGCCAGCAACGCCGGGACTAGCGTAGGGGAGCTGTTTTTT.

This chain joins TRBV5-1 and TRBJ2-7; tentatively, D is TRBD1 or TRBD2 (5 bases each). CDR3 size: 13 residues. Trimming removed 0 bases from V and 7 bases from J, with 11 bases in between. CDR1 is SGHRS and CDR2 is YFSETQ in the germline V gene. The CDR3 sequence is CASSLEAGSEQYF. The CDR3, as DNA: TGCGCCAGCAGCTTGGAAGCAGGGAGTGAGCAGTACTTC.

The rearrangement joins TRBV7-3 to TRBJ2-2; 9 bases fit TRBD1. Germline CDR1 and CDR2: SGHTA and FQGTGA. Trimming removed 4 bases from V and 6 bases from J; junction bases left unmatched: 6. CDR3 length: 15 amino acids. The CDR3 DNA is TGTGCCAGCAGCTCCCACAGGGGGCAATCCGGGGAGCTGTTTTTT. Amino acids: CASSSHRGQSGELFF.

With respect to this clone: A much larger clone is a single base away; this may be a read error. The chain is built from TRBV29-1 and TRBJ1-1, with 12 bases matching TRBD1. Germline CDR1 SQVTM, CDR2 ANQGSEA. J lost 4 bases, V lost 8 bases, and 11 bases had no gene match. The CDR3 is made up of 15 amino acids. DNA of the CDR3: TGCAGCTTTTCCCCCGTGGGACAGGGGGCCACTGAAGCTTTCTTT. Its translation: CSFSPVGQGATEAFF.

The CDR3 is CASSRSPSGYTDTQYF. In nucleotides, the CDR3 is TGTGCCAGCAGTAGAAGTCCTAGCGGCTACACAGATACGCAGTATTTT. V and J are TRBV27 and TRBJ2-3, with 7 bases that match TRBD2. V was pared by 5 bases and J by 2 bases, with 10 bases of the junction left unmatched. CDR1 is MNHEY and CDR2 is SMNVEV in the germline V gene (reference sequence). The CDR3 is made up of 16 amino acids.

J is TRBJ1-5 and V is TRBV6-6; D gene unclear. CDR3 length equals 16 residues. From germline, CDR1 is MNHNY and CDR2 SVGAGI (reference sequence). V gave up 8 bases and J gave up 5 bases, with 22 bases separating them. The CDR3 protein is CASGSFTGMWDQPQHF. CDR3 nucleotide sequence: TGTGCCAGCGGTTCCTTCACTGGGATGTGGGATCAGCCCCAGCATTTT.

V and J are TRBV7-9 and TRBJ2-3; TRBD2 agrees at 12 bases. The CDR3 has 16 amino acids. The V segment lost 5 bases and the J segment 4 bases; nucleotides outside the gene matches: 7. Germline V lookup: CDR1 SEHNR, CDR2 FQNEAQ (reference sequence). The CDR3, as DNA: TGTGCCAGCAGCCATACGGGACTAGCGGGTGCAGATACGCAGTATTTT. Protein product: CASSHTGLAGADTQYF.

The genes are TRBV18 and TRBJ1-5; 10 bases map to TRBD1. The CDR3 length is 14 residues. V was pared by 5 bases and J by 7 bases, with 5 bases of the junction left unmatched. Germline V CDR1 and CDR2: KGHSH, LQKENI. DNA for the CDR3: TGTGCCAGCTCAGTGACAGGGGGCGGACAGCCCCAGCATTTT. This codes for CASSVTGGGQPQHF.

This clone was seen once. The rearrangement links TRBV9 to TRBJ2-3; possible D gene TRBD2, 6 bases. There are 16 residues in the CDR3. CDR1 and CDR2 from the germline V gene are SGDLS and YYNGEE. The germline V and J ends were trimmed by 3 bases and 1 base, with 15 bases remaining between them. The CDR3 spells CASSARPGLRTDTQYF. CDR3 in DNA: TGTGCCAGCAGCGCAAGACCGGGACTTCGCACAGATACGCAGTATTTT.

The CDR3 protein is CASSDGDSSYEQYF. In DNA, the CDR3 is TGTGCCAGCAGCGACGGGGACAGCTCCTACGAGCAGTACTTC. The genes are TRBV6-1 and TRBJ2-7; 7 bases fit TRBD1. Germline lookup yields CDR1 MNHNS and CDR2 SASEGT. V shed 6 bases and J 0 bases; nucleotides not matched to a gene: 5. CDR3 length: 14 amino acids.

The chain is built from TRBV7-3 and TRBJ2-3; 9 bases line up with TRBD2. V shed 8 bases and J 4 bases; nucleotides not matched to a gene: 7. Germline CDR1 is SGHTA and CDR2 is FQGTGA. The CDR3 consists of 14 residues. The CDR3 DNA sequence: TGTGCCAGCGGTGGTAGCGGGAGTGCAGATACGCAGTATTTT. Protein sequence: CASGGSGSADTQYF.

This clone has ten or more counts. The chain carries TRBV5-1 and TRBJ2-3; a possible D gene is TRBD2 (5 bases). The length of the CDR3 is 15 residues. V shed 0 bases and J shed 3 bases, with 11 bases lying between them. Germline V gives CDR1 SGHRS, CDR2 YFSETQ. For the CDR3, the DNA is TGCGCCAGCAGCTTGGGGCTAGCAGTTACAGATACGCAGTATTTT. This gives the protein CASSLGLAVTDTQYF.

About this clone itself: Since a far larger clone is one base different, this is likely a read error. The sample holds other DNA sequences that translate to the same CDR3. V gene TRBV6-1 combines with J gene TRBJ2-5; D assignment may be TRBD1 or TRBD2 (6 bases each). Trimming shortened V by 0 bases and J by 5 bases, and 16 bases separated the two germline ends. This CDR3 region has 16 residues. Looked up from germline, CDR1 is MNHNS and CDR2 is SASEGT. The CDR3 region has the DNA TGTGCCAGCAGTGAAGCGGGGGGACAAGGGTATGAGACCCAGTACTTC. It translates to CASSEAGGQGYETQYF.

The chain is built from TRBV7-6 and TRBJ2-1; 10 positions match TRBD2. The junction had 11 bases not matched to a gene; V was cut back by 7 bases and J by 5 bases. CDR1 is SGHVS, CDR2 FNYEAQ, per germline. The CDR3 sequence is 16 residues long. The CDR3 protein is CASTLLLGLADNEQFF. The CDR3 nucleotides are TGTGCCAGCACCCTACTCCTCGGACTAGCGGACAATGAGCAGTTCTTC.

The chain joins TRBV9 to TRBJ2-1, with D perhaps matching TRBD1 (5 bases). CDR1 and CDR2 from the germline V gene are SGDLS and YYNGEE. V lost 3 bases to trimming and J lost 0 bases, with 19 bases between them. CDR3 length: 18 residues. The CDR3 DNA is TGTGCCAGCAGCGCCGCAACCTCGACAGAAAACTCCTACAATGAGCAGTTCTTC. This codes for CASSAATSTENSYNEQFF.

There are a few counts of this clone. This chain uses TRBV5-1 with TRBJ1-3, with TRBD1 identical over 9 bases. In germline, CDR1 is SGHRS, CDR2 YFSETQ. This CDR3 spans 16 amino acids. V lost 1 base and J lost 4; bases outside the gene matches: 6. CDR3 nucleotide sequence: TGCGCCAGCAGCTTGTCCGGGACAGGGCCCGGAAACACCATATATTTT. Its protein is CASSLSGTGPGNTIYF.

With respect to this clone: The junction does not match germline at one end; this may be a read error. The chain links TRBV20-1 to TRBJ2-7; 9 bases match TRBD1. CDR1 and CDR2 from the germline V gene are DFQATT and SNEGSKA (reference sequence). This CDR3 has 11 residues. The chain's CDR3 is CSALGGQGLDF. The CDR3 DNA reads TGCAGTGCTCTTGGGGGACAGGGATTGGACTTC.

V gene TRBV13 combines with J gene TRBJ2-7; 9 bases map to TRBD2. Germline trimming cut 3 bases from V and 5 bases from J; bases unmatched to any gene: 11. The CDR3 is made up of 16 amino acids. Germline V CDR1 and CDR2: PRHDT, FYEKMQ (reference sequence). The CDR3 region has the DNA TGTGCCAGCAGCTTTTCCCCCGGGACTAGCTTCGACGAGCAGTACTTC. Its protein product is CASSFSPGTSFDEQYF.

The gene calls are TRBV18 and TRBJ1-3; D is uncertain. V lost 1 base to trimming and J lost 0 bases, with 10 bases between them. Germline CDR1 is KGHSH and CDR2 is LQKENI. CDR3 length equals 16 residues. This CDR3 is CASSPQDWFSGNTIYF. The CDR3 DNA sequence: TGTGCCAGCTCACCACAAGATTGGTTCTCTGGAAACACCATATATTTT.

The chain links TRBV7-8 to TRBJ1-3, with unresolved D. CDR1 SGHVS and CDR2 FQNEAQ come from the germline V gene. Trimming left V 3 bases short and J 3 bases short, with 3 bases between. CDR3 length: 12 amino acids. The DNA of the CDR3 is TGTGCCAGCAGCTTCGGTGGAAACACCATATATTTT. This encodes CASSFGGNTIYF.

CDR3 amino acids: CASSITSGRAYEQYF. The DNA of the CDR3 is TGCGCCAGCAGCATCACTAGCGGGAGGGCCTACGAGCAGTACTTC. J is TRBJ2-7 and V is TRBV5-1; 13 nucleotides align to TRBD2. The length of the CDR3 is 15 residues. Germline CDR1 is SGHRS and CDR2 is YFSETQ. J was trimmed by 2 bases and V by 4 bases; bases with no gene match: 3.

This clone was seen just once. The chain recombines TRBV28 with TRBJ2-3; D gene ambiguous. V was pared by 3 bases and J by 0 bases, with 19 bases between. CDR1 MDHEN and CDR2 SYDVKM come from the germline V gene. CDR3 length: 18 residues. The CDR3 DNA reads as TGTGCCAGCAGTTTTTTCAGAGCCCGGAAACCTAGCACAGATACGCAGTATTTT. It is translated as CASSFFRARKPSTDTQYF. Full variable domain (missing parts from reference TRBV28 and TRBJ2-3): DVKVTQSSRYLVKRTGEKVFLECVQDMDHENMFWYRQDPGLGLRLIYFSYDVKMKEKGDIPEGYSVSREKKERFSLILESASTNQTSMYLCASSFFRARKPSTDTQYFGPGTRLTVL.

The CDR3 is CASSQEYANYGYTF. The DNA of the CDR3 is TGCGCCAGCAGCCAAGAATATGCTAACTATGGCTACACCTTC. The chain combines TRBV4-3 with TRBJ1-2; D call uncertain. This CDR3 has 14 amino acids. Germline lookup yields CDR1 LGHNA and CDR2 YSLEER. The ends were cut back, 0 bases at V and 0 bases at J, with 5 bases in the middle.

This clone was counted a few times. The V and J genes are TRBV19 and TRBJ1-2; D unclear. Per germline, CDR1 LNHDA and CDR2 SQIVND (reference sequence). The CDR3 totals 16 residues. Trimming shortened V by 3 bases and J by 4 bases, and 18 bases separated the two germline ends. CDR3: CASSMEAKSHFYGYTF. In DNA, the CDR3 is TGTGCCAGTAGTATGGAGGCAAAGAGCCATTTCTATGGCTACACCTTC.

This clone appeared once. This same CDR3 is encoded by further DNA sequences in the sample. V gene TRBV7-8 combines with J gene TRBJ2-7; D is uncertain. The germline V and J ends were trimmed by 1 base and 1 base, with 5 bases remaining between them. The germline V gene has CDR1 SGHVS and CDR2 FQNEAQ. CDR3 length equals 13 residues. The CDR3 sequence: CASSLGVSYEQYF. As DNA, the CDR3 is TGTGCCAGCAGCTTAGGAGTTTCCTACGAGCAGTACTTC.

A remark on this clone: A read error may produce the germline difference seen at one junction end. The chain is built from TRBV15 and TRBJ2-7, with D perhaps matching TRBD1 or TRBD2 (5 bases each). From germline, CDR1 is LNHNV and CDR2 YYDKDF (reference sequence). This CDR3 comprises 14 residues. CDR3 sequence (DNA): TGTACCACGAGTCCCGGGACCTATGGTTACGAGCAGTACTTC. Translation: CTTSPGTYGYEQYF. Combining the CDR3 with reference TRBV15 and TRBJ2-7 gives the whole variable domain DAMVIQNPRYQVTQFGKPVTLSCSQTLNHNVMYWYQQKSSQAPKLLFHYYDKDFNNEADTPDNFQSRRPNTSFCFLDIRSPGLGDTAMYLCTTSPGTYGYEQYFGPGTRLTVT.

This chain connects TRBV5-4 to TRBJ2-5; 7 positions agree with TRBD2. Germline lookup yields CDR1 SGHNT and CDR2 YYREEE (reference sequence). The length of the CDR3 is 14 residues. V was clipped by 4 bases and J by 1 base; unmatched bases: 4. The CDR3 spells CASSGAGVQETQYF. DNA of the CDR3: TGTGCCAGCAGCGGTGCGGGGGTCCAAGAGACCCAGTACTTC.

This sequence joins TRBV11-2 and TRBJ1-5, with D hard to call. Trimming shortened V by 5 bases and J by 4 bases, and 9 bases separated the two germline ends. The V gene's germline CDR1 is SGHAT and CDR2 FQNNGV. This CDR3 has 13 residues. The DNA for the CDR3 is TGTGCCAGCAGCCCTGGGCAGAATCAGCCCCAGCATTTT. It encodes CASSPGQNQPQHF.